This paragraph covers one TCR beta chain sequence. Original analysis: How many nucleated cells were present was estimated from reference gene primer amplification. Sequenced by immunoSEQ multiplex PCR; TCRdb stores in-frame clones only, minus some. For V, J and clone size, that table is used; D and trimming come from the DNA. This sample has some 200,000 clones; more than 65% occur once, and the top ten carry over 2%. The data stem from a study of blood T cell repertoires in COVID-19. In the study overall: Researchers got acute and convalescent COVID-19 samples from the United States, Italy and Spain. PBMCs, B-cell-depleted T cells, or T cells were the source of the cDNA or gDNA that made up the material.

This CDR3 contains 15 residues. The ends were cut back, 1 base at V and 6 bases at J, with 12 bases in the middle. Germline V gene sequence: CDR1 ENHRY, CDR2 SYGVKD. The sequence was collected from a human donor with acute or convalescent COVID-19. The donor label of this sample is uncertain. The source material was peripheral blood. The chain recombines TRBV10-3 with TRBJ2-2; tentative D call: TRBD1 (5 bases). The DNA for the CDR3 is TGTGCCATCAGTGAGTTTTCAGGGAATTCCGGGGAGCTGTTTTTT. Protein sequence: CAISEFSGNSGELFF.